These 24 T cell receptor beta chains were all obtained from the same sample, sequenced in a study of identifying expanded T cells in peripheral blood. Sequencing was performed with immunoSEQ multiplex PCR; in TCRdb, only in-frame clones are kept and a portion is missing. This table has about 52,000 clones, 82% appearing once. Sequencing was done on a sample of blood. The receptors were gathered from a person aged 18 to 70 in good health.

The DNA for the CDR3 is TGTGCCAGCAGTAATCAGGGGATAGGCGCCGGGGAGCTGTTTTTT. Protein: CASSNQGIGAGELFF. The gene calls are TRBV6-6 and TRBJ2-2, with D perhaps matching TRBD1 (6 bases). The CDR3 has 15 amino acids. Trimming pared 5 bases from V and 6 bases from J, leaving 16 bases between. Germline CDR1 and CDR2: MNHNY and SVGAGI (reference sequence).

The CDR3 DNA reads as TGCGCCAGCAGCTTGGGTTATGGGGGGACGGATATTTACGAGCAGTACGTC. Amino acid sequence: CASSLGYGGTDIYEQYV. The V call is TRBV5-1, the J call TRBJ2-7; D perhaps matches TRBD2 (6 bases). This CDR3 has 17 amino acids. V lost 0 bases to trimming and J lost 4 bases, with 20 bases between them. Germline loops: CDR1 SGHRS, CDR2 YFSETQ.

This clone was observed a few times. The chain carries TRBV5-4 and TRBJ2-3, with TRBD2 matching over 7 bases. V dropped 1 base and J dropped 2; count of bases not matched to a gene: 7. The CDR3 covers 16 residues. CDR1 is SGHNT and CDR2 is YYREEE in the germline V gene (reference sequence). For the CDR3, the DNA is TGTGCCAGCAGCTTGCCCCCGGGGGGTCTCACAGATACGCAGTATTTT. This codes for CASSLPPGGLTDTQYF.

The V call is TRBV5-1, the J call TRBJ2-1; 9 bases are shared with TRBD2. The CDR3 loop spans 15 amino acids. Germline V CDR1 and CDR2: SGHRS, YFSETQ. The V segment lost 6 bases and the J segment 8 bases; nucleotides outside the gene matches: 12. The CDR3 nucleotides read TGCGCCAGCACCATCACCGGGACTAGCATGGATGAGCAGTTCTTC. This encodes CASTITGTSMDEQFF.

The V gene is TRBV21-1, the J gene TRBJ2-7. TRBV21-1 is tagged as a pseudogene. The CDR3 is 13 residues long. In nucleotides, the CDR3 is TGTGCCAGTAAATACGTTGGGACCTACGAGCAGTACGTC. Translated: CASKYVGTYEQYV.

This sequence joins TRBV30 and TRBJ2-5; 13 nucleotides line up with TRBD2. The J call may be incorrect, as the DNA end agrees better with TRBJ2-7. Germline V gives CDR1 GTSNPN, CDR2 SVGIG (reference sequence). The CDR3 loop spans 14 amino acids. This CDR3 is CAWGGLAGVSEQYF. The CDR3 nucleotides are TGTGCCTGGGGCGGACTAGCGGGAGTCTCCGAGCAGTACTTC.

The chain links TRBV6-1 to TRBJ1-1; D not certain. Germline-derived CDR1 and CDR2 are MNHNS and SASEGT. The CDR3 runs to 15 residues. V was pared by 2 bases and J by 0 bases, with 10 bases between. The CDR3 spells CASSEQTQVNTEAFF. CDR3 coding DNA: TGTGCCAGCAGTGAACAGACCCAAGTGAACACTGAAGCTTTCTTT.

CDR3 in amino acids: CASGSRVNYGYTF. For the CDR3, the DNA is TGTGCTAGTGGCTCCCGAGTTAACTATGGCTACACCTTC. The chain links TRBV12-5 to TRBJ1-2; no clear D. This CDR3 is built from 13 residues. Trimming pared 6 bases from V and 1 base from J, leaving 9 bases between. The germline CDR1 and CDR2 sequences are LGHNT and FRNRAP.

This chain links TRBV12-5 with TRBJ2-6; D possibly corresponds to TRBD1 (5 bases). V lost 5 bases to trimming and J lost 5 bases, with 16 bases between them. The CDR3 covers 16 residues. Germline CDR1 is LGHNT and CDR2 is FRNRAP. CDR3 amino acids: CASGRAGQSRANVLTF. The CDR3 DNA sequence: TGTGCTAGTGGTCGAGCAGGACAAAGTCGGGCCAACGTCCTGACTTTC.

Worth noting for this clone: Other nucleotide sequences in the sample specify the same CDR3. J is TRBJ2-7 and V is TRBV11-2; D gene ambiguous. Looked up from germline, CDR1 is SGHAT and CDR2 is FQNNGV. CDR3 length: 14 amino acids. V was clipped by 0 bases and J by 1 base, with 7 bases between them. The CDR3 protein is CASSLELGSYEQYV. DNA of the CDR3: TGTGCCAGCAGCTTAGAGTTGGGGTCCTACGAGCAGTACGTC.

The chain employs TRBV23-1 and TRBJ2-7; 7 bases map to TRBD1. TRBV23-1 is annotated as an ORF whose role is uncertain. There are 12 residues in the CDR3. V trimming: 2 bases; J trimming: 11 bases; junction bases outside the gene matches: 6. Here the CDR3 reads CASSQGTEKEYF. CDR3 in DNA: TGCGCCAGCAGTCAAGGGACAGAAAAAGAGTACTTC.

CDR3 sequence reads: CAWSGGLDTQYF. CDR3 coding DNA: TGTGCCTGGAGTGGCGGACTTGATACGCAGTATTTT. The rearrangement links TRBV30 to TRBJ2-3; a weak D match, TRBD2 (5 bases). Germline assignment: CDR1 GTSNPN and CDR2 SVGIG (reference sequence). V lost 1 base, J lost 6 bases, and 8 bases lay in between. The CDR3 has 12 residues.

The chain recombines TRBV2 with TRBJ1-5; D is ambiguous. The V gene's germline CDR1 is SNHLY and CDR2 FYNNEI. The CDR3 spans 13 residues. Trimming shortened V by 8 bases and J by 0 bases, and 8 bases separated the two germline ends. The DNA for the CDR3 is TGTGCCAGCCGTAGGTATAGCAATCAGCCCCAGCATTTT. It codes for CASRRYSNQPQHF.

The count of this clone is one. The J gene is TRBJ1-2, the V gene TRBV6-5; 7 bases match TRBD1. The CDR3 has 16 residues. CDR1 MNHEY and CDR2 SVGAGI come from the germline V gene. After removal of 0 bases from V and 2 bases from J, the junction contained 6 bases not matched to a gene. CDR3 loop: CASSYSRTGGNYGYTF. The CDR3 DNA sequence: TGTGCCAGCAGTTACTCCCGGACAGGTGGGAACTATGGCTACACCTTC.

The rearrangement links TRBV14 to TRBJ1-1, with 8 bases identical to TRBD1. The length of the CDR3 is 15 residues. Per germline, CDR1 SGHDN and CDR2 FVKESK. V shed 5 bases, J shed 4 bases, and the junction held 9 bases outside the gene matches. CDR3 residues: CASSRRTGSFTEAFF. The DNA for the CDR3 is TGTGCCAGCAGCAGACGGACAGGGTCCTTCACTGAAGCTTTCTTT.

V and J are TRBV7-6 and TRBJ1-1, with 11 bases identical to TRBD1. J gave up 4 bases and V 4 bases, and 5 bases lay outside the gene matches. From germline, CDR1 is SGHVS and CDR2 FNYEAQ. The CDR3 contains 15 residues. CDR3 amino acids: CASSYTGQGVTEAFF. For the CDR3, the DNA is TGTGCCAGCAGCTACACGGGACAGGGGGTCACTGAAGCTTTCTTT.

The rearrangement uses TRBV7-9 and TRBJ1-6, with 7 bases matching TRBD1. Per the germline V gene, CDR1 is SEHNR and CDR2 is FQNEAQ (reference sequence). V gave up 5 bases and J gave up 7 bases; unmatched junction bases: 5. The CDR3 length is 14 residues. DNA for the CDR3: TGTGCCAGCAGCCAGGGACAGCTGAATTCACCCCTCCACTTT. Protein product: CASSQGQLNSPLHF.

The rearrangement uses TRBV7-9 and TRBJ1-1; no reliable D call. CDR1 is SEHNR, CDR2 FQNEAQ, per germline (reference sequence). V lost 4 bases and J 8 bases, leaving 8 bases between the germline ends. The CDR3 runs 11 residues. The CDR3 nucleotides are TGTGCCAGCAGCTCAAGCCAGGAAGCTTTCTTT. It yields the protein CASSSSQEAFF.

The CDR3 DNA follows: TGTGCCAGCAGTTACCGGGGCTCCTCTGGAAACACCATATATTTT. It translates to CASSYRGSSGNTIYF. This chain joins TRBV6-5 and TRBJ1-3, with D possibly TRBD1 on 5 matching bases. The ends were cut back, 2 bases at V and 0 bases at J, with 8 bases in the middle. This CDR3 comprises 15 residues. Germline-derived CDR1 and CDR2 are MNHEY and SVGAGI.

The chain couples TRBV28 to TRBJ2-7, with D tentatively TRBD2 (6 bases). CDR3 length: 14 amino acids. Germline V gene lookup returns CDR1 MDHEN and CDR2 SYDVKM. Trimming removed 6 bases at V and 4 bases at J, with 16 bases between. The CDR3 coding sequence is TGTGCCAGCAGCCTTTTGACGGAGGGGTACGAGCAGTACTTC. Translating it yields CASSLLTEGYEQYF.

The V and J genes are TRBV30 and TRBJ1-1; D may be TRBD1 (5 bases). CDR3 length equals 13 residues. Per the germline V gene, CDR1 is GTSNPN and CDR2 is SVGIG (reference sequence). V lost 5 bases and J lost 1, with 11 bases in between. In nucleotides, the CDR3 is TGTGCCTGGTCCTCAGGGCGGAACACTGAAGCTTTCTTT. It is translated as CAWSSGRNTEAFF.

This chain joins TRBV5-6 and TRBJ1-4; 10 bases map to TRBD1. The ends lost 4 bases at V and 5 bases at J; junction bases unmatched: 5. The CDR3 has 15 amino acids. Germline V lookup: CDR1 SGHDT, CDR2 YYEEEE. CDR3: CASSLPGQGNEKLFF. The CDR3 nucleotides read TGTGCCAGCAGCCTACCGGGACAGGGGAATGAAAAACTGTTTTTT.

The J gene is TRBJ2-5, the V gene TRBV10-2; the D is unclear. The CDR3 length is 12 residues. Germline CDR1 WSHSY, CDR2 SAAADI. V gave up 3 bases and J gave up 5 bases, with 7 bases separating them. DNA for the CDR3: TGCGCCAGCAGTGAATGGACGGAGACCCAGTACTTC. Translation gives CASSEWTETQYF.

Here the CDR3 DNA reads TGTGCCAGCAGCACCCCCGAGTGGAGCTCTGGAAACACCATATATTTT. Amino acid sequence: CASSTPEWSSGNTIYF. The V call is TRBV21-1, the J call TRBJ1-3. TRBV21-1 is marked as a pseudogene. The CDR3 consists of 16 residues.